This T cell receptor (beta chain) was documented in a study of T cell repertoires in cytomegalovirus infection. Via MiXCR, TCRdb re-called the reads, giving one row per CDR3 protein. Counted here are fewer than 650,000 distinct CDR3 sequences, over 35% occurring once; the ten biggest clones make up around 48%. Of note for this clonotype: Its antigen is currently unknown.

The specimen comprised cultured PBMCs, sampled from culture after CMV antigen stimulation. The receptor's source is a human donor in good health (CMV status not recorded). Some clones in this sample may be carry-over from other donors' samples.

The chain's CDR3 is CSARGATGTSGSETQYF. The CDR3, as DNA: TGCAGTGCTAGAGGCGCCACCGGGACTAGCGGCAGCGAGACCCAGTACTTC. The chain uses TRBV20-1 and TRBJ2-5; 11 nucleotides align to TRBD2. The CDR3 has 17 amino acids. In germline, CDR1 is DFQATT, CDR2 SNEGSKA (reference sequence). J lost 5 bases, V lost 1 base, and 12 bases had no gene match.